The 31 T cell receptor beta chains below were found in one sample sequenced in a study of blood T cell repertoires in COVID-19. Method: immunoSEQ multiplex PCR; TCRdb's copy keeps in-frame clones and lacks some. Among 150,000 to 200,000 clones, about four fifths were seen once, and the ten largest hold about 8.4%. Sequencing was performed on peripheral blood. The receptors stem from a woman aged 70-85 years with acute or convalescent COVID-19.

With regard to this clone: The sample contains more than one DNA sequence encoding this CDR3. This sequence joins TRBV5-1 and TRBJ1-4; 8 nucleotides align to TRBD1. CDR3 length: 13 residues. Per germline, CDR1 SGHRS and CDR2 YFSETQ. Germline trimming cut 2 bases from V and 10 bases from J; bases unmatched to any gene: 4. The CDR3: CASSLGQGGKLFF. The CDR3 DNA is TGCGCCAGCAGCTTAGGACAGGGAGGAAAACTGTTTTTT.

There are a few counts of this clone. At one end, the junction sequence differs from germline, possibly due to a read error. This chain links TRBV24-1 with TRBJ1-3; a weak D match, TRBD1 (6 bases). Germline lookup yields CDR1 KGHDR and CDR2 SFDVKD. The CDR3 sequence is 10 residues long. CDR3 loop: CATSVPDRNF. The DNA of the CDR3 is TGTGCCACCAGTGTACCGGACAGAAATTTT.

The chain links TRBV2 to TRBJ2-7, with 9 bases fitting TRBD2. CDR1 SNHLY and CDR2 FYNNEI come from the germline V gene. J gave up 2 bases and V 6 bases, and 14 bases lay outside the gene matches. This CDR3 region has 17 residues. The CDR3: CASSRWGSSGTTYEQYF. The CDR3 bases are TGTGCCAGCAGCCGGTGGGGCTCTAGCGGGACTACCTACGAGCAGTACTTC.

The sample holds one count of this clone. Here the CDR3 DNA reads TGCGCCAGCAGCTTGGCGGGGTTTCGCACTGAAGCTTTCTTT. Translating gives CASSLAGFRTEAFF. The chain joins TRBV5-1 to TRBJ1-1; D gene unclear. From germline, CDR1 is SGHRS and CDR2 YFSETQ. V was cut by 0 bases and J by 4 bases, with 10 bases left in between. The CDR3 sequence is 14 residues long.

J is TRBJ2-7 and V is TRBV5-6; 9 bases are a match to TRBD2. Looked up from germline, CDR1 is SGHDT and CDR2 is YYEEEE. The length of the CDR3 is 14 residues. Trimming at V came to 5 bases and at J to 3 bases, leaving 6 bases not matched to a gene. CDR3 loop: CASRPGLANYEQYF. The DNA for the CDR3 is TGTGCCAGCAGACCAGGACTAGCGAACTACGAGCAGTACTTC.

This sequence joins TRBV11-2 and TRBJ2-1, with D perhaps matching TRBD2 (6 bases). Germline-derived CDR1 and CDR2 are SGHAT and FQNNGV. The V end was cut by 3 bases, the J end by 4 bases, with 13 bases between. There are 15 residues in the CDR3. The CDR3 DNA follows: TGTGCCAGCAGCTTCGCGGGACTCCTTTACAATGAGCAGTTCTTC. Translating it yields CASSFAGLLYNEQFF.

This clone was recorded once. This chain joins TRBV25-1 and TRBJ2-1; no clear D gene. CDR1 and CDR2 (germline): MGHDK, SYGVNS. V gave up 2 bases and J gave up 10 bases, with 12 bases separating them. The CDR3 runs 13 residues. This CDR3 is CASSEMAFLEQFF. CDR3 coding DNA: TGTGCCAGCAGTGAAATGGCATTCCTGGAGCAGTTCTTC.

The DNA for the CDR3 is TGTGCCAGTAGTGTTCGGACAGGTTCGAACACCGGGGAGCTGTTTTTT. It is translated as CASSVRTGSNTGELFF. The rearrangement links TRBV19 to TRBJ2-2; 7 bases line up with TRBD1. Germline trimming cut 5 bases from V and 0 bases from J; bases unmatched to any gene: 6. The CDR3 is 16 residues long. The germline V gene has CDR1 LNHDA and CDR2 SQIVND (reference sequence).

The V gene is TRBV11-3, the J gene TRBJ2-2, with TRBD2 matching over 9 bases. Germline assignment: CDR1 SGHNT and CDR2 YENEEA. The CDR3 length is 14 residues. V lost 6 bases, J lost 2 bases, and 1 base stayed unmatched. CDR3 in DNA: TGTGCCAGCAGGACTAGCGGTAACACCGGGGAGCTGTTTTTT. Amino acids: CASRTSGNTGELFF. The complete variable domain, with remaining parts taken from reference TRBV11-3 and TRBJ2-2, reads EAGVVQSPRYKIIEKKQPVAFWCNPISGHNTLYWYLQNLGQGPELLIRYENEEAVDDSQLPKDRFSAERLKGVDSTLKIQPAELGDSAVYLCASRTSGNTGELFFGEGSRLTVL.

This clone was counted once. The chain recombines TRBV7-3 with TRBJ1-2, with D unclear. The CDR3 runs 14 residues. Deletions cut 5 bases from V and 6 bases from J, with 16 bases between. Germline CDR1 and CDR2: SGHTA and FQGTGA. CDR3 amino acids: CASSRGIFGDGYTF. CDR3 sequence (DNA): TGTGCCAGCAGCAGAGGGATTTTCGGGGATGGCTACACCTTC.

This rearrangement joins TRBV10-3 to TRBJ1-5, with 9 bases fitting TRBD1. Germline V gives CDR1 ENHRY, CDR2 SYGVKD. Trimming removed 3 bases from V and 1 base from J; junction bases left unmatched: 7. The CDR3 runs to 17 residues. The CDR3 region is CAISDAGGQGSNQPQHF. For the CDR3, the DNA is TGTGCCATCAGTGACGCCGGGGGACAGGGAAGCAATCAGCCCCAGCATTTT.

This clone was seen a few times. The chain uses TRBV7-9 and TRBJ2-1; weak D call: TRBD2 (6 bases). The CDR3 is 15 residues long. CDR1 and CDR2 from the germline V gene are SEHNR and FQNEAQ (reference sequence). With 2 bases removed from V and 5 bases from J, the gap between germline ends came to 13 bases. Written as DNA, the CDR3 is TGTGCCAGCAGCTTAATGGCTAGGAGGGACAATGAGCAGTTCTTC. Encoded protein: CASSLMARRDNEQFF.

The V and J genes are TRBV6-9 and TRBJ2-3, with 8 positions matching TRBD1. This CDR3 comprises 16 residues. V shed 2 bases and J 5 bases; nucleotides not matched to a gene: 9. CDR1 MNHGY and CDR2 SVAAGI come from the germline V gene. The CDR3, as DNA: TGTGCCAGCAGTTATAGCCAGGGGGCGCGAGGAGATACGCAGTATTTT. Translated: CASSYSQGARGDTQYF.

Remarks on this clone: Different DNA sequences within this sample yield the same CDR3. J is TRBJ2-7 and V is TRBV15; D is perhaps TRBD1 (6 bases). There are 13 residues in the CDR3. Trimming removed 0 bases at V and 4 bases at J, with 7 bases between. CDR1 LNHNV and CDR2 YYDKDF come from the germline V gene (reference sequence). The CDR3 is CATSRDRGYEQYF. For the CDR3, the DNA is TGTGCCACCAGCAGAGACAGGGGTTACGAGCAGTACTTC. The whole variable domain, remainder taken from reference TRBV15 and TRBJ2-7, is DAMVIQNPRYQVTQFGKPVTLSCSQTLNHNVMYWYQQKSSQAPKLLFHYYDKDFNNEADTPDNFQSRRPNTSFCFLDIRSPGLGDTAMYLCATSRDRGYEQYFGPGTRLTVT.

The sample holds one count of this clone. CDR3 DNA sequence: TGTGCCAGTAGTATCTCCCTCGAACGGTACTATGGCTACACCTTC. Protein: CASSISLERYYGYTF. V is TRBV19 and J is TRBJ1-2; D is ambiguous. With 3 bases removed from V and 3 bases from J, the gap between germline ends came to 14 bases. This CDR3 region has 15 residues. The germline gives CDR1 LNHDA, CDR2 SQIVND (reference sequence). Full variable domain (remainder filled in from reference TRBV19 and TRBJ1-2): DGGITQSPKYLFRKEGQNVTLSCEQNLNHDAMYWYRQDPGQGLRLIYYSQIVNDFQKGDIAEGYSVSREKKESFPLTVTSAQKNPTAFYLCASSISLERYYGYTFGSGTRLTVV.

The genes are TRBV10-3 and TRBJ1-1; a weak D match, TRBD1 (5 bases). There are 16 residues in the CDR3. V was pared by 8 bases and J by 1 base, with 20 bases between. Germline loops: CDR1 ENHRY, CDR2 SYGVKD. The CDR3 sequence is CAIGGDAVNRNTEAFF. CDR3 in DNA: TGTGCCATCGGGGGGGACGCGGTTAACAGGAACACTGAAGCTTTCTTT.

This CDR3 reads CASSGGLAGETQYF. For the CDR3, the DNA is TGTGCCAGCAGCGGGGGACTAGCGGGTGAGACCCAGTACTTC. The chain couples TRBV9 to TRBJ2-5; 12 bases are shared with TRBD2. The germline V gene has CDR1 SGDLS and CDR2 YYNGEE. This CDR3 region has 14 residues. Trimming took 3 bases from V and 5 from J; bases not matched to a gene: 2.

The V and J genes are TRBV5-4 and TRBJ1-1; 8 nucleotides match TRBD1. The CDR3 sequence is 15 residues long. Germline assignment: CDR1 SGHNT and CDR2 YYREEE (reference sequence). J gave up 7 bases and V 4 bases, and 12 bases lay outside the gene matches. CDR3 sequence: CASSPGTGGTVEAFF. The DNA of the CDR3 is TGTGCCAGCAGCCCCGGGACAGGAGGGACCGTTGAAGCTTTCTTT.

This rearrangement joins TRBV27 to TRBJ2-2, with D possibly matching TRBD1 (6 bases). Trimming shortened V by 2 bases and J by 0 bases, and 13 bases separated the two germline ends. The CDR3 length is 17 residues. Germline V gene sequence: CDR1 MNHEY, CDR2 SMNVEV (reference sequence). The CDR3 loop reads CASSLGTTITNTGELFF. The CDR3 bases are TGTGCCAGCAGTTTAGGGACAACCATCACGAACACCGGGGAGCTGTTTTTT.

The chain has TRBV9 and TRBJ2-5, with D possibly matching TRBD2 (5 bases). CDR1 is SGDLS and CDR2 is YYNGEE in the germline V gene. The CDR3 is made up of 15 amino acids. V was shortened by 5 bases and J by 4 bases, with 18 bases between the two germline ends. The CDR3 here is CASSGGEAVGETQYF. CDR3 DNA sequence: TGTGCCAGCAGTGGAGGAGAAGCGGTAGGAGAGACCCAGTACTTC.

The V and J genes are TRBV18 and TRBJ1-1, with D perhaps TRBD1 (5 bases). V lost 2 bases to trimming and J lost 8 bases, with 9 bases between them. Germline CDR1 is KGHSH and CDR2 is LQKENI. This CDR3 is 12 amino acids long. The CDR3 nucleotides are TGTGCCAGCTCACCAGCCAGGGAAGAAGCTTTCTTT. This encodes CASSPAREEAFF. Filled out from reference TRBV18 and TRBJ1-1, the complete variable domain reads NAGVMQNPRHLVRRRGQEARLRCSPMKGHSHVYWYRQLPEEGLKFMVYLQKENIIDESGMPKERFSAEFPKEGPSILRIQQVVRGDSAAYFCASSPAREEAFFGQGTRLTVV.

This chain links TRBV3-1 (or the pseudogene TRBV3-2) with TRBJ2-3; TRBD1 matches at 8 bases. The CDR3 totals 15 residues. The V gene end was trimmed by 3 bases and the J gene end by 5 bases; junction bases not matched to a gene: 7. CDR1 is LGHDT, CDR2 YNNKEL, per germline (reference sequence). The CDR3 region is CASSQPTGAGDTQYF. The CDR3 bases are TGTGCCAGCAGCCAGCCGACAGGGGCGGGAGATACGCAGTATTTT.

The V and J genes are TRBV19 and TRBJ2-7; 10 positions match TRBD2. Germline CDR1 and CDR2: LNHDA and SQIVND (reference sequence). The CDR3 loop spans 15 amino acids. Losses at the gene ends were 6 bases for V and 1 base for J; bases not matched to a gene: 6. The CDR3 here is CASRSTSGLSYEQYF. As DNA, the CDR3 is TGTGCCAGTAGATCGACTAGCGGGCTATCCTACGAGCAGTACTTC. Supplemented by reference TRBV19 and TRBJ2-7, the full variable domain reads DGGITQSPKYLFRKEGQNVTLSCEQNLNHDAMYWYRQDPGQGLRLIYYSQIVNDFQKGDIAEGYSVSREKKESFPLTVTSAQKNPTAFYLCASRSTSGLSYEQYFGPGTRLTVT.

The V gene is TRBV25-1, the J gene TRBJ1-2; 8 bases map to TRBD1. Germline lookup yields CDR1 MGHDK and CDR2 SYGVNS. Trimming took 5 bases from V and 8 from J; bases not matched to a gene: 4. The CDR3 extends over 12 amino acids. The CDR3 loop reads CASSLTGDGYTF. As DNA, the CDR3 is TGTGCCAGCAGTTTGACAGGGGACGGCTACACCTTC.

The chain uses TRBV24-1 and TRBJ2-5, with 7 bases that match TRBD2. Germline V lookup: CDR1 KGHDR, CDR2 SFDVKD. J gave up 4 bases and V 4 bases, and 8 bases lay outside the gene matches. CDR3 length: 15 amino acids. CDR3 bases: TGTGCCACCAGTGACGGTGGGGGAGGGGCAGAGACCCAGTACTTC. Its protein is CATSDGGGGAETQYF.

V usage is TRBV18 and J usage is TRBJ1-1, with D unresolved. This CDR3 contains 14 residues. From germline, CDR1 is KGHSH and CDR2 LQKENI. The germline V and J ends were trimmed by 0 bases and 3 bases, with 8 bases remaining between them. CDR3 sequence (DNA): TGTGCCAGCTCACCACCGTGGCGGGACACTGAAGCTTTCTTT. Its protein product is CASSPPWRDTEAFF.

The chain employs TRBV28 and TRBJ1-1, with D possibly TRBD1 on 6 matching bases. Germline CDR1 reads MDHEN; CDR2 reads SYDVKM. V dropped 7 bases and J dropped 4 bases, with 16 bases sitting between them. CDR3 size: 14 residues. The CDR3 loop is CASNPQGRPTEAFF. CDR3 nucleotides: TGTGCCAGCAACCCCCAGGGGCGACCCACTGAAGCTTTCTTT.

The chain links TRBV10-3 to TRBJ2-3, with 11 bases identical to TRBD2. This CDR3 has 17 residues. V lost 0 bases and J lost 2; bases outside the gene matches: 4. Germline V lookup: CDR1 ENHRY, CDR2 SYGVKD. CDR3 sequence reads: CAISESHSGGVTDTQYF. The CDR3 coding sequence is TGTGCCATCAGTGAGTCACATAGCGGGGGGGTCACAGATACGCAGTATTTT.

V usage is TRBV7-9 and J usage is TRBJ1-1, with D perhaps matching TRBD1 (5 bases). Trimming cost V 1 base and J 5 bases, with 11 bases left between them. Per the germline V gene, CDR1 is SEHNR and CDR2 is FQNEAQ (reference sequence). CDR3 length: 14 amino acids. CDR3 residues: CASSLGGRETEAFF. DNA for the CDR3: TGTGCCAGCAGCTTAGGGGGCCGGGAGACTGAAGCTTTCTTT.

This chain uses TRBV6-5 with TRBJ1-2; 7 nucleotides agree with TRBD1. Germline-derived CDR1 and CDR2 are MNHEY and SVGAGI. V dropped 1 base and J dropped 6; count of bases not matched to a gene: 11. CDR3 length equals 16 residues. The CDR3 spells CASSYFSGTDTNGYTF. CDR3 DNA: TGTGCCAGCAGTTACTTCTCCGGGACAGATACAAATGGCTACACCTTC.

This chain links TRBV5-1 with TRBJ1-1; no clear D. The V end was cut by 1 base, the J end by 0 bases, with 13 bases between. There are 16 residues in the CDR3. CDR1 is SGHRS and CDR2 is YFSETQ in the germline V gene. The CDR3 region is CASSLNPGVVNTEAFF. Written as DNA, the CDR3 is TGCGCCAGCAGCTTGAATCCGGGAGTCGTGAACACTGAAGCTTTCTTT.